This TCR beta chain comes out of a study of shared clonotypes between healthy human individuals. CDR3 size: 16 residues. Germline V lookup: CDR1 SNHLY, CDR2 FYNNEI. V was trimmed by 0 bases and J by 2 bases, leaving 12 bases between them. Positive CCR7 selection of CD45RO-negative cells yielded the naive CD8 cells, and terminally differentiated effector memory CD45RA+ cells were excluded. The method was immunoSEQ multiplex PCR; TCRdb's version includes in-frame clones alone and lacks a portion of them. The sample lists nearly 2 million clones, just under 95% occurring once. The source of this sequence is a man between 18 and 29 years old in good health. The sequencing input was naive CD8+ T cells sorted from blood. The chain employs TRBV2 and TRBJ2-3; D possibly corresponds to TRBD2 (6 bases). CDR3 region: CASSEAVGLYTDTQYF. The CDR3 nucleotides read TGTGCCAGCAGTGAAGCGGTGGGACTGTACACAGATACGCAGTATTTT.